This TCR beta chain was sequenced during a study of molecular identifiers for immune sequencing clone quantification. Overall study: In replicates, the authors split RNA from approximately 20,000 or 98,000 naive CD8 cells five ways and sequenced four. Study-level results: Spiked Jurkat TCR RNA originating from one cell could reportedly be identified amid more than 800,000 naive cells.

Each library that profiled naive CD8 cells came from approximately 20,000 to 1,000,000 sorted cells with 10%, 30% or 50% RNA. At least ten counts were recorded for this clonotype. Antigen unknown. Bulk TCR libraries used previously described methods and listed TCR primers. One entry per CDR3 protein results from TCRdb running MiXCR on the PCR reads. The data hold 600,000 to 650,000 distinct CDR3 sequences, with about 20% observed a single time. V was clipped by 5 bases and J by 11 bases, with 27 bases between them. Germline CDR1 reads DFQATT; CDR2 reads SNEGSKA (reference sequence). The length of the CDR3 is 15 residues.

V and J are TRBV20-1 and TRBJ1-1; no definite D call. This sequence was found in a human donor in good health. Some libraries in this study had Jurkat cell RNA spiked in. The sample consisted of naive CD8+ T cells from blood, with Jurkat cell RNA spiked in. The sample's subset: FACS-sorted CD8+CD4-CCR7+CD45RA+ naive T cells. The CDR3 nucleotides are TGCAGTGCTTTAGGAACTCGGACGGGTCCTGGTCATGCTTTCTTT. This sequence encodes CSALGTRTGPGHAFF.